Reported below is one T cell receptor (beta chain). These data are taken from a study of blood T cell repertoires in COVID-19. Turning to the study itself: T cells, B-cell-depleted T cells, or PBMCs provided the cDNA or gDNA that served as material.

In the source study's methods: Amplified reference gene primers provided the basis for estimating nucleated cell counts. Here immunoSEQ multiplex PCR was the method, and the copy in TCRdb shows in-frame clones only, minus some. V and J calls and clone size come straight from that table; D and trimming were deduced from the DNA. The profile shows about 100,000 clones, 85% to 90% of them singletons. The ends lost 5 bases at V and 1 base at J; junction bases unmatched: 7. CDR1 is SGHAT and CDR2 is FQDESV in the germline V gene (reference sequence). This CDR3 is 15 amino acids long. The clonotype originates from an elderly woman with acute or convalescent COVID-19. What was sequenced was peripheral blood. This chain links TRBV11-1 with TRBJ1-1, with 7 positions matching TRBD1. The CDR3 sequence is CASSLSDRKNTEAFF. CDR3 in DNA: TGTGCCAGCAGCCTCTCGGACAGGAAGAACACTGAAGCTTTCTTT.